Shown below are 25 T cell receptor beta chains from a single sample sequenced in a study of T-cell memory formation after mild COVID-19. TCRdb reprocessed the 5' RACE reads with MiXCR, giving one entry per CDR3 protein. The sample consists of 150,000 to 200,000 distinct CDR3 sequences, more than 9% of them appearing once. The sequencing input was PBMCs or a T cell subset sorted from them (not recorded which). Receptor source: a young man who had mild COVID-19 (a few samples of this study predate the infection). Cell type and time point are not known.

The rearrangement uses TRBV4-1 and TRBJ1-6, with D possibly matching TRBD1 (5 bases). Per germline, CDR1 MGHRA and CDR2 YSYEKL. Trimming removed 4 bases at V and 9 bases at J, with 13 bases between. This CDR3 region has 14 residues. The CDR3 nucleotides read TGCGCCAGCAGCCCCCGGGGGGTTACTTCACCCCTCCACTTT. Translation: CASSPRGVTSPLHF.

This clonotype was observed a handful of times. The chain has TRBV18 and TRBJ1-3; D remains ambiguous. The germline gives CDR1 KGHSH, CDR2 LQKENI. Trimming cost V 2 bases and J 3 bases, with 17 bases left between them. The length of the CDR3 is 17 residues. The CDR3 DNA reads as TGTGCCAGCTCACCAAGTCGACGGCCCTCGGATGGAAACACCATATATTTT. Translating gives CASSPSRRPSDGNTIYF. Complete variable domain (other parts from reference TRBV18 and TRBJ1-3): NAGVMQNPRHLVRRRGQEARLRCSPMKGHSHVYWYRQLPEEGLKFMVYLQKENIIDESGMPKERFSAEFPKEGPSILRIQQVVRGDSAAYFCASSPSRRPSDGNTIYFGEGSWLTVV.

The chain joins TRBV6-2 or TRBV6-3 to TRBJ2-5, with a possible D match to TRBD2 (6 bases). V lost 5 bases to trimming and J lost 5 bases, with 15 bases between them. CDR1 MNHEY and CDR2 SVGEGT come from the germline V gene. The CDR3 sequence is 14 residues long. CDR3 nucleotides: TGTGCCAGCAGTGGTAACGGGGGAATTGAGACCCAGTACTTC. Translated: CASSGNGGIETQYF.

The chain has TRBV20-1 and TRBJ2-1; D is possibly TRBD1 (5 bases). V gave up 5 bases and J gave up 10 bases, with 15 bases separating them. Germline CDR1 reads DFQATT; CDR2 reads SNEGSKA (reference sequence). This CDR3 is 12 amino acids long. CDR3 in DNA: TGCAGTGCTCCTTTGACAGCCAGGGAGCAGTTCTTC. This gives the protein CSAPLTAREQFF.

This clonotype was observed a handful of times. The chain is built from TRBV6-5 and TRBJ2-7; D is ambiguous. CDR3 length equals 12 residues. Germline V gene sequence: CDR1 MNHEY, CDR2 SVGAGI. Trimming removed 5 bases at V and 2 bases at J, with 7 bases between. The CDR3 DNA reads TGTGCCAGCAGTCCCCCGACCTACGAGCAGTACTTC. Protein sequence: CASSPPTYEQYF.

V gene TRBV11-3 combines with J gene TRBJ2-5, with 11 bases matching TRBD2. Losses at the gene ends were 4 bases for V and 7 bases for J; bases not matched to a gene: 2. CDR1 is SGHNT and CDR2 is YENEEA in the germline V gene. This CDR3 has 13 residues. In DNA form, the CDR3 reads TGTGCCAGCAGCTCGACTAGCGGGGCGACCCAGTACTTC. Translation: CASSSTSGATQYF.

This clonotype was counted at least ten times. The V call is TRBV20-1, the J call TRBJ2-5, with TRBD2 matching 10 bases. The CDR3 length is 16 residues. The germline V gene has CDR1 DFQATT and CDR2 SNEGSKA (reference sequence). The trim removed 3 bases at V and 2 bases at J, leaving 9 bases unmatched. CDR3 in amino acids: CSASPSGGRGQETQYF. In DNA, the CDR3 is TGCAGTGCTAGTCCTAGCGGGGGACGAGGGCAAGAGACCCAGTACTTC.

V is TRBV5-1 and J is TRBJ2-5, with 7 nucleotides matching TRBD2. The V and J ends lost 4 bases and 5 bases, in that order; junction bases with no gene match: 11. The CDR3 runs 15 residues. The germline gives CDR1 SGHRS, CDR2 YFSETQ. For the CDR3, the DNA is TGCGCCAGCAGCCTAATCAGCGGGGCAAGGGAGACCCAGTACTTC. Protein product: CASSLISGARETQYF. The whole variable domain, remainder taken from reference TRBV5-1 and TRBJ2-5, is KAGVTQTPRYLIKTRGQQVTLSCSPISGHRSVSWYQQTPGQGLQFLFEYFSETQRNKGNFPGRFSGRQFSNSRSEMNVSTLELGDSALYLCASSLISGARETQYFGPGTRLLVL.

This clonotype was seen a few times. This chain joins TRBV6-2 or TRBV6-3 and TRBJ1-5; TRBD1 might be the D (5 bases). The CDR3 length is 17 residues. Per germline, CDR1 MNHEY and CDR2 SVGEGT. The ends were cut back, 4 bases at V and 7 bases at J, with 23 bases in the middle. Written as DNA, the CDR3 is TGTGCCAGCAGTTGGAGCCATGGGACGGCTTACGGACAGCCCCAGCATTTT. Translated, it gives CASSWSHGTAYGQPQHF.

This clonotype came up a few times. CDR3 sequence: CASQQGLGGNTIYF. The CDR3 bases are TGTGCCAGCCAACAGGGGCTCGGGGGAAACACCATATATTTT. The chain has TRBV6-5 and TRBJ1-3; TRBD1 matches at 7 bases. Germline assignment: CDR1 MNHEY and CDR2 SVGAGI. CDR3 length: 14 residues. Trimming took 8 bases from V and 4 from J; bases not matched to a gene: 8.

The chain combines TRBV27 with TRBJ1-6; 8 bases match TRBD1. There are 14 residues in the CDR3. Trimming at V came to 3 bases and at J to 9 bases, leaving 4 bases not matched to a gene. CDR1 is MNHEY and CDR2 is SMNVEV in the germline V gene (reference sequence). The CDR3 nucleotides read TGTGCCAGCAGTTTTACCCAGGGGGCTTCACCCCTCCACTTT. The encoded protein is CASSFTQGASPLHF.

This clonotype was seen at least ten times. The CDR3 region is CSAGRGVYNEQFF. The CDR3 nucleotides are TGCAGTGCCGGGCGGGGGGTGTACAATGAGCAGTTCTTC. The chain recombines TRBV20-1 with TRBJ2-1, with TRBD2 matching over 8 bases. Germline lookup yields CDR1 DFQATT and CDR2 SNEGSKA (reference sequence). The CDR3 extends over 13 amino acids. After removal of 6 bases from V and 4 bases from J, the junction contained 5 bases not matched to a gene.

The CDR3 coding sequence is TGCGCCAGCAGTGTAGGATCGACTAACAATCAGCCCCAGCATTTT. This codes for CASSVGSTNNQPQHF. The rearrangement links TRBV5-1 to TRBJ1-5; no clear D. Germline V gene sequence: CDR1 SGHRS, CDR2 YFSETQ. The CDR3 is made up of 15 amino acids. V lost 5 bases and J lost 3, with 15 bases in between.

A few counts support this clonotype. The V call is TRBV28, the J call TRBJ2-5; a possible D gene is TRBD2 (6 bases). V was pared by 5 bases and J by 5 bases, with 21 bases between. Germline lookup yields CDR1 MDHEN and CDR2 SYDVKM. The CDR3 extends over 16 amino acids. The CDR3 DNA reads TGTGCCAGCAGTCCCCCGCCGGTGGCGGGAAGGGAGACCCAGTACTTC. As protein: CASSPPPVAGRETQYF.

This clonotype was counted a few times. This chain links TRBV10-3 with TRBJ2-3; D unclear. The CDR3 is 14 amino acids. The V gene's germline CDR1 is ENHRY and CDR2 SYGVKD. The V end lost 3 bases, the J end lost 3 bases, and 10 bases lay between the germline ends. The CDR3 DNA reads as TGTGCCATCAGTGACCTCGACTGGACAGATACGCAGTATTTT. Its protein is CAISDLDWTDTQYF.

The rearrangement joins TRBV3-1 to TRBJ1-5; D call uncertain. Germline CDR1 and CDR2: LGHDT and YNNKEL (reference sequence). The CDR3 has 13 residues. Trimming took 1 base from V and 6 from J, leaving 7 bases between them. The DNA for the CDR3 is TGTGCCAGCAGCCAAGGTGCGACTCAGCCCCAGCATTTT. Its translation is CASSQGATQPQHF.

V and J are TRBV11-2 and TRBJ1-4, with D possibly being TRBD1 (6 bases). The CDR3 is 13 residues long. V gave up 5 bases and J gave up 6 bases, with 10 bases separating them. Germline CDR1 reads SGHAT; CDR2 reads FQNNGV. This CDR3 is CASSPNRDEKLFF. The CDR3 DNA reads TGTGCCAGCAGCCCGAACAGGGATGAAAAACTGTTTTTT. Full variable domain (missing parts from reference TRBV11-2 and TRBJ1-4): EAGVAQSPRYKIIEKRQSVAFWCNPISGHATLYWYQQILGQGPKLLIQFQNNGVVDDSQLPKDRFSAERLKGVDSTLKIQPAKLEDSAVYLCASSPNRDEKLFFGSGTQLSVL.

This clonotype was counted between two and nine times. The chain combines TRBV10-3 with TRBJ1-3; no firm D call. Looked up from germline, CDR1 is ENHRY and CDR2 is SYGVKD. CDR3 length equals 13 residues. Between the trimmed V and J ends, which lost 7 bases and 0 bases, there was a span of 7 bases. The DNA for the CDR3 is TGTGCCATCACAGGAAGCTCTGGAAACACCATATATTTT. This encodes CAITGSSGNTIYF.

This clonotype was seen only a few times. The chain employs TRBV18 and TRBJ2-3; D is undetermined. There are 15 residues in the CDR3. Per the germline V gene, CDR1 is KGHSH and CDR2 is LQKENI. V was cut by 3 bases and J by 0 bases, with 10 bases left in between. The CDR3 coding sequence is TGTGCCAGCTCACCGACTCCTGCAAGCACAGATACGCAGTATTTT. It translates to CASSPTPASTDTQYF. The complete variable domain, with remaining parts taken from reference TRBV18 and TRBJ2-3, reads NAGVMQNPRHLVRRRGQEARLRCSPMKGHSHVYWYRQLPEEGLKFMVYLQKENIIDESGMPKERFSAEFPKEGPSILRIQQVVRGDSAAYFCASSPTPASTDTQYFGPGTRLTVL.

This clonotype was picked up a small number of times. The J gene is TRBJ2-1, the V gene TRBV7-8; 12 nucleotides align to TRBD2. The CDR3 has 16 residues. The V gene's germline CDR1 is SGHVS and CDR2 FQNEAQ. Trimming at V came to 5 bases and at J to 8 bases, leaving 10 bases not matched to a gene. In DNA form, the CDR3 reads TGTGCCAGCAGCACCAGACTAGCGGGGGAGACGGATGAGCAGTTCTTC. It yields the protein CASSTRLAGETDEQFF.

The chain joins TRBV2 to TRBJ2-5, with TRBD1 identical over 11 bases. J was trimmed by 5 bases and V by 8 bases; bases with no gene match: 7. The CDR3 is 14 residues long. Germline assignment: CDR1 SNHLY and CDR2 FYNNEI. This chain's CDR3 is CASSGQGAWETQYF. In nucleotides, the CDR3 is TGTGCCAGCTCTGGACAGGGGGCTTGGGAGACCCAGTACTTC.

Many counts were recorded for this clonotype. J is TRBJ1-1 and V is TRBV7-9; perhaps TRBD1 as D (6 bases). The CDR3 spans 13 residues. CDR1 SEHNR and CDR2 FQNEAQ come from the germline V gene (reference sequence). V dropped 5 bases and J dropped 5 bases, with 12 bases sitting between them. CDR3: CASSINRETEAFF. In nucleotides, the CDR3 is TGTGCCAGCAGCATAAACAGGGAAACTGAAGCTTTCTTT.

V and J are TRBV7-2 and TRBJ2-1; 7 bases agree with TRBD2. J was trimmed by 9 bases and V by 5 bases; bases with no gene match: 13. Germline V CDR1 and CDR2: SGHTA, FQGNSA. This CDR3 is built from 15 residues. CDR3 in DNA: TGTGCCAGCAGCCCGGGGAGGGTCGACGCTAGTGAGCAGTTCTTC. This encodes CASSPGRVDASEQFF.

This clonotype has at least ten counts. The V and J genes are TRBV20-1 and TRBJ2-1, with TRBD2 matching over 8 bases. V shed 6 bases and J 5 bases; nucleotides not matched to a gene: 6. The CDR3 covers 13 residues. Germline CDR1 reads DFQATT; CDR2 reads SNEGSKA (reference sequence). The CDR3 coding sequence is TGCAGTGCCCGATCGGGGGGGAACAATGAGCAGTTCTTC. Its protein is CSARSGGNNEQFF.

The CDR3 loop reads CASRLPPPGLGLPGANVLTF. CDR3 nucleotide sequence: TGTGCAAGTCGCCTCCCCCCTCCGGGACTAGGCCTCCCAGGGGCCAACGTCCTGACTTTC. V usage is TRBV12-2 and J usage is TRBJ2-6; the D segment call TRBD2 is taken from the table without a DNA check. TRBV12-2 is flagged as a pseudogene. The CDR3 runs to 20 residues.